One sample yielded the 9 T cell receptor beta chains listed below, sequenced in a study of blood T cell repertoires in COVID-19. Assay: immunoSEQ multiplex PCR; the TCRdb copy retains only in-frame clones and omits some. This repertoire shows around 300,000 clones, 65% to 90% found once; its top ten account for around 6.9%. Input material: peripheral blood. These receptors were taken from a human donor in a cohort sampled during active COVID-19.

The rearrangement uses TRBV11-1 and TRBJ2-7; 10 bases map to TRBD1. CDR3 length: 16 amino acids. The V and J ends lost 5 bases and 3 bases, in that order; junction bases with no gene match: 10. Germline lookup yields CDR1 SGHAT and CDR2 FQDESV (reference sequence). For the CDR3, the DNA is TGTGCCAGCAGCCTGGAGCCGGGACAGGGGATCTACGAGCAGTACTTC. It encodes CASSLEPGQGIYEQYF.

This clone has only a few counts. The V call is TRBV7-9, the J call TRBJ2-3; 7 positions match TRBD2. Germline V gene sequence: CDR1 SEHNR, CDR2 FQNEAQ (reference sequence). Trimming at V came to 4 bases and at J to 1 base, leaving 2 bases not matched to a gene. CDR3 length: 14 residues. In nucleotides, the CDR3 is TGTGCCAGCAGCTCTCTAGCGGGCACAGATACGCAGTATTTT. Translating gives CASSSLAGTDTQYF.

The chain is built from TRBV7-9 and TRBJ1-2; 8 positions agree with TRBD1. The CDR3 consists of 15 residues. V shed 1 base and J 7 bases; nucleotides not matched to a gene: 8. Germline assignment: CDR1 SEHNR and CDR2 FQNEAQ (reference sequence). The CDR3 sequence is CASSLGQGAVSGYTF. In DNA, the CDR3 is TGTGCCAGCAGCTTAGGGCAGGGGGCGGTGAGTGGCTACACCTTC.

The V and J genes are TRBV11-1 and TRBJ2-1, with 9 bases identical to TRBD2. Germline loops: CDR1 SGHAT, CDR2 FQDESV (reference sequence). The CDR3 loop spans 15 amino acids. V lost 5 bases, J lost 6 bases, and 8 bases stayed unmatched. CDR3: CASSKGTSRGNEQFF. The CDR3 coding sequence is TGTGCCAGCAGCAAGGGGACTAGCCGCGGCAATGAGCAGTTCTTC.

Only a few counts were recorded for this clone. This chain uses TRBV9 with TRBJ2-3, with 9 bases identical to TRBD2. The length of the CDR3 is 15 residues. CDR1 and CDR2 (germline): SGDLS, YYNGEE. J was trimmed by 0 bases and V by 3 bases; bases with no gene match: 2. CDR3 sequence: CASSASGVSTDTQYF. The CDR3, as DNA: TGTGCCAGCAGCGCTAGCGGGGTTAGCACAGATACGCAGTATTTT. Full variable domain (outside the CDR3, taken from reference TRBV9 and TRBJ2-3): DSGVTQTPKHLITATGQRVTLRCSPRSGDLSVYWYQQSLDQGLQFLIQYYNGEERAKGNILERFSAQQFPDLHSELNLSSLELGDSALYFCASSASGVSTDTQYFGPGTRLTVL.

CDR3 coding DNA: TGTGCCAGCAGCTATTCCCCGGGACAGGGCCCTAATGAGCAGTTCTTC. It codes for CASSYSPGQGPNEQFF. The chain is built from TRBV7-3 and TRBJ2-1, with 9 bases identical to TRBD1. From germline, CDR1 is SGHTA and CDR2 FQGTGA. The CDR3 is 16 amino acids. After removal of 4 bases from V and 7 bases from J, the junction contained 11 bases not matched to a gene.

The genes are TRBV10-1 and TRBJ1-1; D is possibly TRBD1 (6 bases). Germline CDR1 and CDR2: WNHNN and SYGVQD (reference sequence). This CDR3 has 15 residues. V lost 4 bases and J 5 bases, leaving 17 bases between the germline ends. The CDR3 nucleotides read TGCGCCAGCAGTGCGCTCTCTCAGGGGTTGACTGAAGCTTTCTTT. Translating it yields CASSALSQGLTEAFF.

The chain joins TRBV29-1 to TRBJ2-3, with D possibly matching TRBD1 (7 bases). Trimming left V 5 bases short and J 4 bases short, with 13 bases between. The germline V gene has CDR1 SQVTM and CDR2 ANQGSEA. CDR3 length: 13 residues. The DNA for the CDR3 is TGCAGCGTTCCGCAGGGGGGTTCAGATACGCAGTATTTT. It translates to CSVPQGGSDTQYF.

Only a few counts were recorded for this clone. The chain has TRBV7-6 and TRBJ2-2; D may be TRBD1 (6 bases). V lost 7 bases and J 6 bases, leaving 12 bases between the germline ends. The germline V gene encodes CDR1 SGHVS and CDR2 FNYEAQ. This CDR3 has 13 amino acids. The CDR3 nucleotides read TGTGCCAGCAATACAGGGATTGCCGGGGAGCTGTTTTTT. It yields the protein CASNTGIAGELFF.